The clone carrying this T cell receptor (beta chain) was detected a few times. This sample was included in a study of blood T cells in healthy people across ages. Primed by a sample-barcoded 5' primer and a J-beta primer mix, a second PCR proceeded for 7 to 11 cycles. From the 5' RACE reads, TCRdb called clonotypes with MiXCR, one entry per CDR3 protein. The table records some 760,000 distinct CDR3 sequences, 25% of them present only once. The CDR3 is 16 residues long. V was pared by 0 bases and J by 2 bases, with 6 bases of the junction left unmatched. From germline, CDR1 is SGDLS and CDR2 YYNGEE. These data also formed part of another study, on T cells of mothers and their children.

The TCR originated in a boy aged 10-17 years in good health. The specimen sequenced was blood. The J gene is TRBJ2-5, the V gene TRBV9; 8 bases match TRBD2. In DNA, the CDR3 is TGTGCCAGCAGCGTAGATGGGGCGGGGGGACAAGAGACCCAGTACTTC. This gives the protein CASSVDGAGGQETQYF.